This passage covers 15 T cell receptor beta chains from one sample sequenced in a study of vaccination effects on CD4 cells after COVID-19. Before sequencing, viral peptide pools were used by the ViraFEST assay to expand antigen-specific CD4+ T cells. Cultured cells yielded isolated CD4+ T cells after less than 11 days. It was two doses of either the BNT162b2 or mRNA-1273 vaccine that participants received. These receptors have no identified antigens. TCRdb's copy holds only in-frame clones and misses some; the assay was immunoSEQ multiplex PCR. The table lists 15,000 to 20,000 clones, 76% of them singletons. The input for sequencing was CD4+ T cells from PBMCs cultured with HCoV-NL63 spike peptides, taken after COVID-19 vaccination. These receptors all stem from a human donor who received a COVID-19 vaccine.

In DNA, the CDR3 is TGCAGCGTTGGGCCAGGGGGCTCGGGAGGCTACACCTTC. This gives the protein CSVGPGGSGGYTF. The chain combines TRBV29-1 with TRBJ1-2, with TRBD1 matching over 8 bases. The CDR3 has 13 residues. The germline gives CDR1 SQVTM, CDR2 ANQGSEA. With V trimmed by 4 bases and J by 8 bases, 9 bases remained unmatched.

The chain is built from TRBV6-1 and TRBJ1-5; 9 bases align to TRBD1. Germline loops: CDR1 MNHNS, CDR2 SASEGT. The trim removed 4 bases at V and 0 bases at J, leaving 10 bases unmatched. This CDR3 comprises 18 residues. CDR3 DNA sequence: TGTGCCAGCAGTGGCCCCCGGGACAGGGTAGCTAGCAATCAGCCCCAGCATTTT. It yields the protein CASSGPRDRVASNQPQHF.

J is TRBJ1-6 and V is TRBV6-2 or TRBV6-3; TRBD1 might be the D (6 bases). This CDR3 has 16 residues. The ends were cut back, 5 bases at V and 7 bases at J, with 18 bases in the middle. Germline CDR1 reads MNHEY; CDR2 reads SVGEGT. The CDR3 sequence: CASSTGARTRNSPLHF. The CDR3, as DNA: TGTGCCAGCAGTACGGGGGCGAGGACAAGGAATTCACCCCTCCACTTT.

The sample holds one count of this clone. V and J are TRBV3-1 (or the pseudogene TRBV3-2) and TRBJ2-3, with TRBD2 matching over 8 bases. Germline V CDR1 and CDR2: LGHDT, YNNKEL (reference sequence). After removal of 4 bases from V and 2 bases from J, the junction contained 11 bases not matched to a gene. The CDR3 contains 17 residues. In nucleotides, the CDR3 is TGTGCCAGCAGCCTGGGACCGGGGGGGACACACACAGATACGCAGTATTTT. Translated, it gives CASSLGPGGTHTDTQYF.

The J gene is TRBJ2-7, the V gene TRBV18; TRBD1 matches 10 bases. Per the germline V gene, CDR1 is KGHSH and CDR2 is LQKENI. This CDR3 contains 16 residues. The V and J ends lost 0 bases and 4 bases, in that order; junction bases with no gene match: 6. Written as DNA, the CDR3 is TGTGCCAGCTCACCACCGTCGGACAGGGGGTGGTACGAGCAGTACTTC. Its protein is CASSPPSDRGWYEQYF.

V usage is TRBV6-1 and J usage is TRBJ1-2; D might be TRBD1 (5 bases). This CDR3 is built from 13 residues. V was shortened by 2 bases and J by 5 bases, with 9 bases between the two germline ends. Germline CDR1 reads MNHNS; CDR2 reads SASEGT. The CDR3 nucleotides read TGTGCCAGCAGTGAACAGGGAGGATATGGCTACACCTTC. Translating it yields CASSEQGGYGYTF.

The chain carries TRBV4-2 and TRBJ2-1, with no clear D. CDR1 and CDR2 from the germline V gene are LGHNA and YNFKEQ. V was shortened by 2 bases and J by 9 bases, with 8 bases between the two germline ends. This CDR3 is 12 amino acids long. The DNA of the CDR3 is TGTGCCAGCAGCCAAAGGCCTCCTGAGCAGTTCTTC. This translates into CASSQRPPEQFF.

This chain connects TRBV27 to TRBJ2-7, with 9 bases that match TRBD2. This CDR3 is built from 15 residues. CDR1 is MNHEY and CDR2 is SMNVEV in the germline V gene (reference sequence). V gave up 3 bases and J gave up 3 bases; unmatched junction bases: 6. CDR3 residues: CASSFLAGGHYEQYF. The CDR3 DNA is TGTGCCAGCAGTTTTTTGGCGGGAGGGCACTACGAGCAGTACTTC.

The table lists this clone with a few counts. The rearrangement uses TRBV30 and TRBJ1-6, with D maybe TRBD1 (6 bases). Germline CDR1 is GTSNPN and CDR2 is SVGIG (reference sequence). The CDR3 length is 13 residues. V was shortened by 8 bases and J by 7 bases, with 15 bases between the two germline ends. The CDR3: CAAEGGRNSPLHF. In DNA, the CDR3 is TGTGCCGCTGAGGGGGGGAGGAATTCACCCCTCCACTTT.

The CDR3, as DNA: TGTGCCAGCAGCTTGGGACCTTCCCTGTCCTACGAGCAGTACTTC. Protein product: CASSLGPSLSYEQYF. The V gene is TRBV5-6, the J gene TRBJ2-7; D gene uncertain. Trimming shortened V by 0 bases and J by 1 base, and 11 bases separated the two germline ends. Germline CDR1 is SGHDT and CDR2 is YYEEEE. This CDR3 comprises 15 residues.

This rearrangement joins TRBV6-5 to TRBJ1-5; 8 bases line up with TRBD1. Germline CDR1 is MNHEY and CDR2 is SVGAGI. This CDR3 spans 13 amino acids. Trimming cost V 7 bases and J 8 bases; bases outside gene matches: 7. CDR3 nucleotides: TGTGCCAGCATCCGGACAGGGAAAGAGCCCCAGCATTTT. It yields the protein CASIRTGKEPQHF.

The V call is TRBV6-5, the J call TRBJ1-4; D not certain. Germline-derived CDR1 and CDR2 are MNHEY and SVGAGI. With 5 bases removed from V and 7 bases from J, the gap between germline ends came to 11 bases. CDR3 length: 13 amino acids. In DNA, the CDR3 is TGTGCCAGCAGTCCCCCTCGAACTGAAAAACTGTTTTTT. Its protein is CASSPPRTEKLFF.

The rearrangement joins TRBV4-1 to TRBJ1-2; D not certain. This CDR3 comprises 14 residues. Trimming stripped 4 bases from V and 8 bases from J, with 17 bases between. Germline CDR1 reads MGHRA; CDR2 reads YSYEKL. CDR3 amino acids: CASSRQVPVEGYTF. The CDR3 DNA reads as TGCGCCAGCAGCCGACAAGTACCGGTTGAAGGCTACACCTTC.

The CDR3 loop reads CASSFQNIQYF. The CDR3 nucleotides read TGTGCCAGCAGCTTCCAAAACATTCAGTACTTC. The V call is TRBV7-9, the J call TRBJ2-4; unclear D gene. The CDR3 spans 11 residues. V was pared by 3 bases and J by 5 bases, with 2 bases between. Germline V gene data show CDR1 as SEHNR and CDR2 as FQNEAQ (reference sequence). The full variable domain, completed using reference TRBV7-9 and TRBJ2-4, is DTGVSQNPRHKITKRGQNVTFRCDPISEHNRLYWYRQTLGQGPEFLTYFQNEAQLEKSRLLSDRFSAERPKGSFSTLEIQRTEQGDSAMYLCASSFQNIQYFGAGTRLSVL.

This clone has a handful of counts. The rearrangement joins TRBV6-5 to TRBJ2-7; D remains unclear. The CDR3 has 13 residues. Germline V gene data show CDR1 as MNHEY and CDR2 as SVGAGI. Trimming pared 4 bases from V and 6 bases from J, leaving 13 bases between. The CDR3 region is CASSSGRTGEQYF. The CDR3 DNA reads TGTGCCAGCAGTTCGGGCAGGACCGGCGAGCAGTACTTC.